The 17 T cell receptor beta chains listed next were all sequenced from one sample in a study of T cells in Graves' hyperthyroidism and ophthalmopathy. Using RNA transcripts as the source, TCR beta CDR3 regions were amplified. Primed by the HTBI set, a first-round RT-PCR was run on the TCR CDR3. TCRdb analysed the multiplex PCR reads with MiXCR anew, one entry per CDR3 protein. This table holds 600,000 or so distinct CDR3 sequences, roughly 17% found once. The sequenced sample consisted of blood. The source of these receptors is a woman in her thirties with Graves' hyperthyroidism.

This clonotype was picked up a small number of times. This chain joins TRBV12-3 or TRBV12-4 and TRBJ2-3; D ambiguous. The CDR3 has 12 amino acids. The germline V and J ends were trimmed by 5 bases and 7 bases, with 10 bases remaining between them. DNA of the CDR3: TGTGCCAGCAGTATCGAGGTGAATACGCAGTATTTT. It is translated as CASSIEVNTQYF.

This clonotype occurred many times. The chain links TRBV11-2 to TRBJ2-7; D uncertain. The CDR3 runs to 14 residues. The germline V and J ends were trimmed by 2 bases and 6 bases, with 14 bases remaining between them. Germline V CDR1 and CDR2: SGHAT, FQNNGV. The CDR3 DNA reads TGTGCCAGCAGCTTATACCAGGAGATCCCCGAGCAGTACTTC. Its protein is CASSLYQEIPEQYF.

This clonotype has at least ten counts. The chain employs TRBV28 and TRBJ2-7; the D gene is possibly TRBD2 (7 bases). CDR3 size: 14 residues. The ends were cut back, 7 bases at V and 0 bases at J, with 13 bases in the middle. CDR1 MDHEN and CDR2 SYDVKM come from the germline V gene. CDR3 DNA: TGTGCCAGCACAGGCGGGGGCGCCTCCTACGAGCAGTACTTC. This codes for CASTGGGASYEQYF.

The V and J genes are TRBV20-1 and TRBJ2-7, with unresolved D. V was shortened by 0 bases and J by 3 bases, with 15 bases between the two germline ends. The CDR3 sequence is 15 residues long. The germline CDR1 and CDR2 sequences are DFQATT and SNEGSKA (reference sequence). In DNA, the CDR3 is TGCAGTGCTAGAGACCGACTGGAAGATATCTACGAGCAGTACTTC. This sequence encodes CSARDRLEDIYEQYF.

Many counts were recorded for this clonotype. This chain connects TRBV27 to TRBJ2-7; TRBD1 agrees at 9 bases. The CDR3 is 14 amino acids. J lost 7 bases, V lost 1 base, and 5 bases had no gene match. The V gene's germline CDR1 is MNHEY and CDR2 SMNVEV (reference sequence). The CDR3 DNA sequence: TGTGCCAGCAGTTTATTACAGGGGGCGCAGGAGCAGTACTTC. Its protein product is CASSLLQGAQEQYF.

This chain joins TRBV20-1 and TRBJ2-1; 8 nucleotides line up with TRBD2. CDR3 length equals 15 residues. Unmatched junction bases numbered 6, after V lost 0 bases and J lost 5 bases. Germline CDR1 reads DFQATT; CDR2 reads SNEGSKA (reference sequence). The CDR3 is CSARDPSGQNNEQFF. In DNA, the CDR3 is TGCAGTGCTAGAGATCCTAGCGGGCAAAACAATGAGCAGTTCTTC.

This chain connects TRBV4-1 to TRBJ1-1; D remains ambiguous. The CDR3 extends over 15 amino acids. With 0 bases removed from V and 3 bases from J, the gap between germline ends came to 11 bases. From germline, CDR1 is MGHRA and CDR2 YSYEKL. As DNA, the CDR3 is TGCGCCAGCAGCCAAGAAAGTAGAGGCGACACTGAAGCTTTCTTT. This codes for CASSQESRGDTEAFF.

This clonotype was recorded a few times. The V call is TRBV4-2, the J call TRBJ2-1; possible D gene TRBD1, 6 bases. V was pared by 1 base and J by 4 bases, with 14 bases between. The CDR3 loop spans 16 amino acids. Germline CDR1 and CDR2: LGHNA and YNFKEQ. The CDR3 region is CASSQVGGDGYNEQFF. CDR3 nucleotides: TGTGCCAGCAGCCAAGTAGGGGGAGATGGATACAATGAGCAGTTCTTC.

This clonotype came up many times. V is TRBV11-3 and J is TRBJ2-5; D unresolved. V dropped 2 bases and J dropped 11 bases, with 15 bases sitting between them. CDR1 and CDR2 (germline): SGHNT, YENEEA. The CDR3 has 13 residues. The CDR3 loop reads CASSLTSTAPQYF. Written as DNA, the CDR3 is TGTGCCAGCAGCTTAACGTCCACGGCTCCACAGTACTTC.

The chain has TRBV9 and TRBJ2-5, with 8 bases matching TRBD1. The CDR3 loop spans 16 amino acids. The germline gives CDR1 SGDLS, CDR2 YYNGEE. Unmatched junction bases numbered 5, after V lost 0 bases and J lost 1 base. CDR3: CASSVGGTGFQETQYF. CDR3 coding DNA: TGTGCCAGCAGCGTAGGGGGGACAGGTTTCCAAGAGACCCAGTACTTC.

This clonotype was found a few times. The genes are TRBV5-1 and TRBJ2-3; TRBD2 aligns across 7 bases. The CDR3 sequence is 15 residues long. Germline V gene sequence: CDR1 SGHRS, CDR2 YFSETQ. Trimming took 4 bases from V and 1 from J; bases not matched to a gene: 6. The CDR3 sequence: CASSRDYAGTDTQYF. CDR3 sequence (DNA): TGCGCCAGCAGCCGGGACTACGCTGGCACAGATACGCAGTATTTT. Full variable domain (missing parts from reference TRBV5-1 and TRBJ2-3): KAGVTQTPRYLIKTRGQQVTLSCSPISGHRSVSWYQQTPGQGLQFLFEYFSETQRNKGNFPGRFSGRQFSNSRSEMNVSTLELGDSALYLCASSRDYAGTDTQYFGPGTRLTVL.

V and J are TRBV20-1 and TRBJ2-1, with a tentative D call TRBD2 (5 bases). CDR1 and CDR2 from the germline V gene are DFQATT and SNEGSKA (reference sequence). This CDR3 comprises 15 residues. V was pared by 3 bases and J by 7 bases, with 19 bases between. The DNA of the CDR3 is TGCAGTGCTAGTTACGGGATACAGACCTGTAATGAGCAGTTCTTC. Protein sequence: CSASYGIQTCNEQFF.

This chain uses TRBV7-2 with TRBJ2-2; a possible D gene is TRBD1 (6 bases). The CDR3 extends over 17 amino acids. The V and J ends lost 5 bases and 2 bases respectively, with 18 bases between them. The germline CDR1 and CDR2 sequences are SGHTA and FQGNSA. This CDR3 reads CASSPPWGRENTGELFF. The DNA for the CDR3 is TGTGCCAGCAGCCCGCCGTGGGGGCGTGAAAACACCGGGGAGCTGTTTTTT.

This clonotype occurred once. The CDR3 protein is CASSFGRVNTEAFF. CDR3 DNA: TGTGCCAGCAGTTTCGGCAGGGTGAACACTGAAGCTTTCTTT. The chain joins TRBV12-3 or TRBV12-4 to TRBJ1-1, with TRBD1 as a possible D gene (5 bases). Trimming removed 3 bases at V and 0 bases at J, with 8 bases between. There are 14 residues in the CDR3.

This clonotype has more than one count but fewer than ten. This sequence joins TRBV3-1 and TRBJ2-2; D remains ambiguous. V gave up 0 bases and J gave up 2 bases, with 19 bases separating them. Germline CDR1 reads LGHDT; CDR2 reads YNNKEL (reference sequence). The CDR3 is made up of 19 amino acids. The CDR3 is CASSQDVFRARANTGELFF. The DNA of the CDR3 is TGTGCCAGCAGCCAAGATGTTTTTAGGGCTAGAGCTAACACCGGGGAGCTGTTTTTT. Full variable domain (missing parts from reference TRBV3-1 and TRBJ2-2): DTAVSQTPKYLVTQMGNDKSIKCEQNLGHDTMYWYKQDSKKFLKIMFSYNNKELIINETVPNRFSPKSPDKAHLNLHINSLELGDSAVYFCASSQDVFRARANTGELFFGEGSRLTVL.

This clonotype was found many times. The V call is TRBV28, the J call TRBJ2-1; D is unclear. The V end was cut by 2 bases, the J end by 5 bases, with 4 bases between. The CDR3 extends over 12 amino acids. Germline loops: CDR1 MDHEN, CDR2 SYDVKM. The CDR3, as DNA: TGTGCCAGCAGTTTAAACGACAATGAGCAGTTCTTC. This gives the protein CASSLNDNEQFF. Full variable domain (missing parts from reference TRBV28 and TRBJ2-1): DVKVTQSSRYLVKRTGEKVFLECVQDMDHENMFWYRQDPGLGLRLIYFSYDVKMKEKGDIPEGYSVSREKKERFSLILESASTNQTSMYLCASSLNDNEQFFGPGTRLTVL.

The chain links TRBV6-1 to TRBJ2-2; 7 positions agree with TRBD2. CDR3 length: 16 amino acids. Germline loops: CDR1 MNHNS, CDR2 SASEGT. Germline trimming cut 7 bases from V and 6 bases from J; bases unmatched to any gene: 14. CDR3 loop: CASKGGRAPRAGELFF. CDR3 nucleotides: TGTGCCAGCAAAGGTGGGAGGGCGCCGAGGGCCGGGGAGCTGTTTTTT.